These 13 T cell receptor beta chains originate from one sample sequenced in a study of T cells in Graves' hyperthyroidism and ophthalmopathy. Amplification of TCR beta CDR3 regions was performed using RNA transcripts as template. The TCR CDR3 first-round RT-PCR relied on the HTBI primer set. MiXCR, applied by TCRdb to the multiplex PCR reads, yields one record per CDR3 protein. The top ten hold approximately 15% of the sample, which has 550,000 to 850,000 distinct CDR3 sequences, approximately 19% seen once. Material: blood. The receptor set was obtained from a woman aged 50 to 60 with Graves' hyperthyroidism that later progressed to Graves' ophthalmopathy.

This clonotype came up many times. This chain uses TRBV7-9 with TRBJ1-1, with D hard to call. Germline V gene data show CDR1 as SEHNR and CDR2 as FQNEAQ (reference sequence). V shed 1 base and J shed 3 bases, with 9 bases lying between them. The CDR3 extends over 14 amino acids. CDR3 amino acids: CASSLVIGDTEAFF. The CDR3 region has the DNA TGTGCCAGCAGCTTAGTAATCGGGGACACTGAAGCTTTCTTT. Combining the CDR3 with reference TRBV7-9 and TRBJ1-1 gives the whole variable domain DTGVSQNPRHKITKRGQNVTFRCDPISEHNRLYWYRQTLGQGPEFLTYFQNEAQLEKSRLLSDRFSAERPKGSFSTLEIQRTEQGDSAMYLCASSLVIGDTEAFFGQGTRLTVV.

The J gene is TRBJ2-1, the V gene TRBV4-2; 9 positions match TRBD1. The V gene's germline CDR1 is LGHNA and CDR2 YNFKEQ. The CDR3 runs 15 residues. J lost 6 bases, V lost 5 bases, and 8 bases had no gene match. CDR3 protein: CASSVGQGMGNEQFF. Here the CDR3 DNA reads TGTGCCAGCAGCGTTGGACAGGGGATGGGCAATGAGCAGTTCTTC.

The chain joins TRBV12-3 or TRBV12-4 to TRBJ2-7, with 8 bases fitting TRBD2. The CDR3 is 14 amino acids. The trim removed 5 bases at V and 3 bases at J, leaving 6 bases unmatched. The CDR3 here is CASSTSGGNYEQYF. The CDR3 coding sequence is TGTGCCAGCAGTACTAGCGGAGGGAACTACGAGCAGTACTTC.

There are a few counts of this clonotype. The chain is built from TRBV4-2 and TRBJ1-5; a weak D match, TRBD1 (6 bases). Germline CDR1 is LGHNA and CDR2 is YNFKEQ. With 1 base removed from V and 7 bases from J, the gap between germline ends came to 14 bases. CDR3 length: 15 amino acids. CDR3 DNA: TGTGCCAGCAGCCAAGTTACAGGGCGGCGACAGCCCCAGCATTTT. This translates into CASSQVTGRRQPQHF.

This clonotype was observed at least ten times. The CDR3 DNA is TGTGCCAGCAGCGTAGGTGCGAACACCGGGGAGCTGTTTTTT. This sequence encodes CASSVGANTGELFF. This chain uses TRBV9 with TRBJ2-2; D call uncertain. Germline V gene sequence: CDR1 SGDLS, CDR2 YYNGEE. Trimming pared 0 bases from V and 0 bases from J, leaving 3 bases between. This CDR3 has 14 amino acids.

This clonotype was picked up many times. The V call is TRBV12-3 or TRBV12-4, the J call TRBJ2-3, with D perhaps TRBD2 (5 bases). The CDR3 is 14 amino acids. Trimming pared 6 bases from V and 4 bases from J, leaving 14 bases between. CDR3 sequence reads: CASSLDLGADTQYF. The CDR3 nucleotides are TGTGCCAGCAGCTTGGACTTGGGAGCAGATACGCAGTATTTT.

This clonotype was counted only a few times. The genes are TRBV10-2 and TRBJ2-5; 13 nucleotides agree with TRBD2. The CDR3 length is 15 residues. CDR1 is WSHSY, CDR2 SAAADI, per germline. After removal of 4 bases from V and 2 bases from J, the junction contained 1 base not matched to a gene. DNA for the CDR3: TGCGCCAGCAGTGCGACTAGCGGGGGGCAAGAGACCCAGTACTTC. As protein: CASSATSGGQETQYF.

This clonotype was picked up many times. V is TRBV20-1 and J is TRBJ2-4; TRBD2 is a possible D gene (5 bases). V dropped 6 bases and J dropped 10 bases, with 16 bases sitting between them. The CDR3 has 12 amino acids. Germline V gene sequence: CDR1 DFQATT, CDR2 SNEGSKA (reference sequence). The CDR3 spells CSADYAGGIQYF. The CDR3 DNA is TGCAGTGCCGACTACGCGGGTGGGATTCAGTACTTC.

This chain joins TRBV27 and TRBJ1-2; 8 bases are a match to TRBD1. This CDR3 comprises 14 residues. J gave up 2 bases and V 6 bases, and 5 bases lay outside the gene matches. The germline gives CDR1 MNHEY, CDR2 SMNVEV (reference sequence). The DNA of the CDR3 is TGTGCCAGCAGCGGGACAGGAAAAAACTATGGCTACACCTTC. Residues: CASSGTGKNYGYTF.

This clonotype was counted ten times or more. The chain combines TRBV7-6 with TRBJ2-3; weak D call: TRBD2 (6 bases). In germline, CDR1 is SGHVS, CDR2 FNYEAQ. The CDR3 contains 16 residues. Trimming took 5 bases from V and 2 from J, leaving 17 bases between them. For the CDR3, the DNA is TGTGCCAGCAGCCCTAGGGACTGGAAACTCACAGATACGCAGTATTTT. Amino acids: CASSPRDWKLTDTQYF.

This clonotype was counted only a few times. The genes are TRBV10-2 and TRBJ1-1; D gene uncertain. V lost 7 bases to trimming and J lost 0 bases, with 12 bases between them. Germline V lookup: CDR1 WSHSY, CDR2 SAAADI. There are 14 residues in the CDR3. The CDR3 nucleotides are TGCGCCAGCAATGTGCAAGACATGAACACTGAAGCTTTCTTT. This encodes CASNVQDMNTEAFF.

V usage is TRBV28 and J usage is TRBJ2-3; the D gene is possibly TRBD2 (5 bases). Germline assignment: CDR1 MDHEN and CDR2 SYDVKM. The CDR3 consists of 12 residues. The DNA of the CDR3 is TGTGTCAGATCTCCATCGGGGGATACGCAGTATTTT. Translating it yields CVRSPSGDTQYF. The variable domain in full, with the rest retrieved from reference TRBV28 and TRBJ2-3, is DVKVTQSSRYLVKRTGEKVFLECVQDMDHENMFWYRQDPGLGLRLIYFSYDVKMKEKGDIPEGYSVSREKKERFSLILESASTNQTSMYLCVRSPSGDTQYFGPGTRLTVL.

This clonotype was seen many times. This chain connects TRBV5-1 to TRBJ1-6; D is possibly TRBD1 (6 bases). Germline V gene data show CDR1 as SGHRS and CDR2 as YFSETQ. The CDR3 totals 15 residues. V lost 4 bases and J 5 bases, leaving 13 bases between the germline ends. The DNA of the CDR3 is TGCGCCAGCAGCGAACCGGACAGAAATAATTCACCCCTCCACTTT. Amino acids: CASSEPDRNNSPLHF. The full variable domain, completed using reference TRBV5-1 and TRBJ1-6, is KAGVTQTPRYLIKTRGQQVTLSCSPISGHRSVSWYQQTPGQGLQFLFEYFSETQRNKGNFPGRFSGRQFSNSRSEMNVSTLELGDSALYLCASSEPDRNNSPLHFGNGTRLTVT.